What follows are 29 T cell receptor beta chains derived from one specimen sequenced in a study of early T cells in non-severe SARS-CoV-2 infection. Each CDR3 protein gets one entry after TCRdb re-called the 5' RACE reads with MiXCR. The repertoire consists of about 46,000 distinct CDR3 sequences, with about 9.3% occurring once and the leading ten covering 14% to 15%. Material: whole blood. Every receptor here comes from an adult who was a healthcare worker with PCR-confirmed SARS-CoV-2 infection or an uninfected control (not recorded which).

The CDR3 spells CASRKQGRGSPLHF. The CDR3, as DNA: TGTGCCAGCAGGAAACAGGGAAGGGGTTCACCCCTCCACTTT. This chain connects TRBV11-2 to TRBJ1-6, with D perhaps matching TRBD1 (6 bases). CDR1 and CDR2 (germline): SGHAT, FQNNGV. V was shortened by 6 bases and J by 9 bases, with 15 bases between the two germline ends. The CDR3 runs 14 residues.

Many counts were recorded for this clonotype. The genes are TRBV29-1 and TRBJ2-5; TRBD1 is a possible D gene (5 bases). The CDR3 extends over 15 amino acids. Between the trimmed V and J ends, which lost 1 base and 5 bases, there was a span of 17 bases. Germline loops: CDR1 SQVTM, CDR2 ANQGSEA. CDR3 protein: CSVEGPGSTRETQYF. CDR3 in DNA: TGCAGCGTTGAAGGCCCAGGGTCTACCAGGGAGACCCAGTACTTC.

The table lists this clonotype with a few counts. The rearrangement uses TRBV7-8 and TRBJ2-6; the D call may be TRBD1 or TRBD2 (5 bases each). The CDR3 spans 17 residues. The V and J ends lost 5 bases and 1 base respectively, with 15 bases between them. From germline, CDR1 is SGHVS and CDR2 FQNEAQ. CDR3 region: CASSAGTVRSGANVLTF. DNA of the CDR3: TGTGCCAGCAGCGCCGGGACGGTCCGATCTGGGGCCAACGTCCTGACTTTC.

The chain has TRBV18 and TRBJ2-5, with D possibly TRBD2 on 6 matching bases. The germline gives CDR1 KGHSH, CDR2 LQKENI. This CDR3 is built from 14 residues. V was clipped by 3 bases and J by 3 bases, with 11 bases between them. The CDR3 DNA is TGTGCCAGCTCACCGGAGCCGGGGGAAGAGACCCAGTACTTC. It encodes CASSPEPGEETQYF. The full variable domain, rest sourced from reference TRBV18 and TRBJ2-5, is NAGVMQNPRHLVRRRGQEARLRCSPMKGHSHVYWYRQLPEEGLKFMVYLQKENIIDESGMPKERFSAEFPKEGPSILRIQQVVRGDSAAYFCASSPEPGEETQYFGPGTRLLVL.

The V call is TRBV6-2 or TRBV6-3, the J call TRBJ2-5; D gene ambiguous. This CDR3 has 12 amino acids. Deletions cut 0 bases from V and 3 bases from J, with 2 bases between. Germline V gene lookup returns CDR1 MNHEY and CDR2 SVGEGT. For the CDR3, the DNA is TGTGCCAGCAGTTACTCAAAAGAGACCCAGTACTTC. It specifies CASSYSKETQYF.

The table lists this clonotype with a few counts. This chain joins TRBV6-5 and TRBJ1-1, with TRBD1 identical over 7 bases. The germline CDR1 and CDR2 sequences are MNHEY and SVGAGI. The length of the CDR3 is 20 residues. Germline trimming cut 0 bases from V and 1 base from J; bases unmatched to any gene: 17. CDR3 amino acids: CASSYSSPGQGVWGNTEAFF. The DNA of the CDR3 is TGTGCCAGCAGTTACTCCTCGCCTGGGCAGGGGGTCTGGGGGAACACTGAAGCTTTCTTT.

By sample share, this clonotype is medium-sized. This rearrangement joins TRBV3-1 to TRBJ2-5; no firm D call. The CDR3 is made up of 15 amino acids. V dropped 2 bases and J dropped 4 bases, with 14 bases sitting between them. Germline V gene lookup returns CDR1 LGHDT and CDR2 YNNKEL (reference sequence). CDR3 nucleotides: TGTGCCAGCAGCCAAACGTTCCGGATGACAGAGACCCAGTACTTC. Translated: CASSQTFRMTETQYF.

This clonotype was counted only a few times. The chain uses TRBV2 and TRBJ2-5; D is unclear. V was clipped by 6 bases and J by 1 base, with 6 bases between them. Per the germline V gene, CDR1 is SNHLY and CDR2 is FYNNEI. This CDR3 spans 12 amino acids. CDR3 sequence (DNA): TGTGCCAGCAGAGGGATCCAAGAGACCCAGTACTTC. Its protein product is CASRGIQETQYF. Full variable domain (remainder filled in from reference TRBV2 and TRBJ2-5): EPEVTQTPSHQVTQMGQEVILRCVPISNHLYFYWYRQILGQKVEFLVSFYNNEISEKSEIFDDQFSVERPDGSNFTLKIRSTKLEDSAMYFCASRGIQETQYFGPGTRLLVL.

This clonotype has a handful of counts. The chain joins TRBV7-2 to TRBJ2-1; D remains unclear. The germline V and J ends were trimmed by 1 base and 5 bases, with 6 bases remaining between them. Germline values: CDR1 SGHTA, CDR2 FQGNSA. This CDR3 has 13 residues. The CDR3, as DNA: TGTGCCAGCAGCTTAGGCCCTAACAATGAGCAGTTCTTC. Protein sequence: CASSLGPNNEQFF.

This clonotype came up many times. The V and J genes are TRBV3-2 and TRBJ2-7; TRBD1, the table's D call, lacks a check against the DNA. TRBV3-2 is a known pseudogene. The CDR3 is 18 residues long. The CDR3 DNA reads TGTGCCAGCAGCCAAGGATCACCCGGACAGGTAGGACCCTACGAGCAGTACTTC. The encoded protein is CASSQGSPGQVGPYEQYF.

As concerns this clonotype: A much larger clone lies one base from this, so it may be a read error. The chain is built from TRBV9 and TRBJ1-2, with D possibly TRBD1 on 5 matching bases. The CDR3 loop spans 16 amino acids. The V end lost 4 bases, the J end lost 1 base, and 17 bases lay between the germline ends. Germline V CDR1 and CDR2: SGDLS, YYNGEE. The CDR3 bases are TGTGCCAGCAGCCCTGGAGTAGGGGCGGGTAACTATGGCTACACCTTC. It yields the protein CASSPGVGAGNYGYTF.

This chain uses TRBV7-2 with TRBJ1-1; the match to TRBD1 covers 9 bases. The CDR3 length is 15 residues. CDR1 SGHTA and CDR2 FQGNSA come from the germline V gene. Trimming at V came to 5 bases and at J to 3 bases, leaving 7 bases not matched to a gene. The CDR3 DNA is TGTGCCAGCAGCATCCTAACAGGGGGCTACACTGAAGCTTTCTTT. Amino acid sequence: CASSILTGGYTEAFF.

This clonotype was seen at least ten times. This chain connects TRBV2 to TRBJ2-1; no clear D. The CDR3 totals 16 residues. CDR1 and CDR2 from the germline V gene are SNHLY and FYNNEI. V was clipped by 2 bases and J by 0 bases, with 11 bases between them. For the CDR3, the DNA is TGTGCCAGCAGTGAACGGCGGTTGAGCTCCTACAATGAGCAGTTCTTC. Amino acids: CASSERRLSSYNEQFF.

The V gene is TRBV29-1, the J gene TRBJ1-6; D not resolved. CDR1 is SQVTM, CDR2 ANQGSEA, per germline. This CDR3 region has 12 residues. Trimming pared 5 bases from V and 7 bases from J, leaving 9 bases between. CDR3 region: CSVTLGNSPLHF. The DNA of the CDR3 is TGCAGCGTTACCTTGGGAAATTCACCCCTCCACTTT.

This clonotype was seen at least ten times. V usage is TRBV12-3 or TRBV12-4 and J usage is TRBJ2-1, with a tentative D call TRBD2 (6 bases). Trimming left V 5 bases short and J 6 bases short, with 11 bases between. The CDR3 runs to 13 residues. The CDR3 DNA reads TGTGCCAGCAGTGCCGGGAGAATCAATGAGCAGTTCTTC. This sequence encodes CASSAGRINEQFF.

This clonotype has ten or more counts. The chain couples TRBV19 to TRBJ2-2, with 15 bases matching TRBD2. The CDR3 loop spans 17 amino acids. J was trimmed by 4 bases and V by 9 bases; bases with no gene match: 9. Germline-derived CDR1 and CDR2 are LNHDA and SQIVND (reference sequence). Written as DNA, the CDR3 is TGTGCCAGCCTTAGGACTAGCGGGAGGGCCTTCACCGGGGAGCTGTTTTTT. As protein: CASLRTSGRAFTGELFF.

Ten or more counts support this clonotype. This CDR3 reads CASSTHGSGSSYNEQFF. In DNA, the CDR3 is TGTGCCAGCAGCACCCACGGTAGCGGGAGCTCCTACAATGAGCAGTTCTTC. The chain carries TRBV7-8 and TRBJ2-1, with 9 positions matching TRBD2. The trim removed 5 bases at V and 0 bases at J, leaving 8 bases unmatched. The germline gives CDR1 SGHVS, CDR2 FQNEAQ. This CDR3 contains 17 residues.

By share of the sample, this clonotype is large. The chain uses TRBV6-1 and TRBJ2-1, with 11 bases matching TRBD2. The trim removed 2 bases at V and 5 bases at J, leaving 5 bases unmatched. This CDR3 spans 16 amino acids. Germline V lookup: CDR1 MNHNS, CDR2 SASEGT. CDR3 amino acids: CASSESIAGGNNEQFF. The CDR3 nucleotides read TGTGCCAGCAGTGAATCAATAGCGGGAGGGAACAATGAGCAGTTCTTC.

At least ten counts were recorded for this clonotype. The chain is built from TRBV7-6 and TRBJ1-3; D not certain. CDR3 length: 16 residues. Germline-derived CDR1 and CDR2 are SGHVS and FNYEAQ. Trimming shortened V by 4 bases and J by 0 bases, and 13 bases separated the two germline ends. CDR3: CASSSGGRGSGNTIYF. The CDR3 region has the DNA TGTGCCAGCAGCTCCGGTGGCAGAGGCTCTGGAAACACCATATATTTT.

This clonotype was recorded at least ten times. This chain uses TRBV6-5 with TRBJ1-2, with 7 nucleotides matching TRBD1. The CDR3 is made up of 16 amino acids. CDR1 is MNHEY and CDR2 is SVGAGI in the germline V gene. Trimming cost V 2 bases and J 4 bases; bases outside gene matches: 10. In DNA form, the CDR3 reads TGTGCCAGCAGTTACCTCCGGACAGGCGGGAGCTATGGCTACACCTTC. Encoded protein: CASSYLRTGGSYGYTF.

Ten or more counts support this clonotype. The chain uses TRBV9 and TRBJ2-6, with 14 nucleotides matching TRBD2. Germline CDR1 reads SGDLS; CDR2 reads YYNGEE. Losses at the gene ends were 3 bases for V and 3 bases for J; bases not matched to a gene: 8. The CDR3 totals 19 residues. The CDR3 bases are TGTGCCAGCAGCGAGCTTCCGGGACTAGCGGGAGATGGGGCCAACGTCCTGACTTTC. Translation: CASSELPGLAGDGANVLTF. Full variable domain (missing parts from reference TRBV9 and TRBJ2-6): DSGVTQTPKHLITATGQRVTLRCSPRSGDLSVYWYQQSLDQGLQFLIQYYNGEERAKGNILERFSAQQFPDLHSELNLSSLELGDSALYFCASSELPGLAGDGANVLTFGAGSRLTVL.

This clonotype was counted many times. Here the CDR3 DNA reads TGTGCCAGCAGTTTTGGTCCCGGGCAGACGAACACCGGGGAGCTGTTTTTT. It translates to CASSFGPGQTNTGELFF. The chain recombines TRBV27 with TRBJ2-2; D gene uncertain. CDR1 is MNHEY, CDR2 SMNVEV, per germline (reference sequence). V lost 3 bases and J lost 0, with 14 bases in between. The CDR3 length is 17 residues.

The V gene is TRBV9, the J gene TRBJ2-7; 8 bases match TRBD1. Trimming cost V 4 bases and J 2 bases; bases outside gene matches: 5. Per germline, CDR1 SGDLS and CDR2 YYNGEE. The CDR3 consists of 14 residues. CDR3 protein: CASSPRTGPYEQYF. The CDR3 DNA sequence: TGTGCCAGCAGCCCAAGGACAGGGCCCTACGAGCAGTACTTC. Filled out from reference TRBV9 and TRBJ2-7, the complete variable domain reads DSGVTQTPKHLITATGQRVTLRCSPRSGDLSVYWYQQSLDQGLQFLIQYYNGEERAKGNILERFSAQQFPDLHSELNLSSLELGDSALYFCASSPRTGPYEQYFGPGTRLTVT.

The chain couples TRBV6-1 to TRBJ2-1, with 8 positions matching TRBD2. V lost 7 bases, J lost 6 bases, and 14 bases stayed unmatched. CDR1 is MNHNS, CDR2 SASEGT, per germline. The CDR3 length is 16 residues. The CDR3 nucleotides are TGTGCCAGCACGCGGCCCGGAATAGGGACTAGCAATGAGCAGTTCTTC. Translated: CASTRPGIGTSNEQFF.

The table lists this clonotype with a few counts. CDR3 protein: CASSDWTGVTEAFF. For the CDR3, the DNA is TGCGCCAGCAGCGACTGGACAGGGGTGACTGAAGCTTTCTTT. V and J are TRBV4-1 and TRBJ1-1, with 9 bases identical to TRBD1. The V gene's germline CDR1 is MGHRA and CDR2 YSYEKL. After removal of 5 bases from V and 5 bases from J, the junction contained 6 bases not matched to a gene. The CDR3 is 14 residues long.

In this sample, this clonotype turned up many times. This rearrangement joins TRBV5-1 to TRBJ2-5; the D is unclear. The germline V and J ends were trimmed by 2 bases and 4 bases, with 6 bases remaining between them. CDR1 is SGHRS and CDR2 is YFSETQ in the germline V gene. The CDR3 is 12 amino acids. The CDR3 DNA reads TGCGCCAGCAGCTTCGGTAGAGAGACCCAGTACTTC. Amino acid sequence: CASSFGRETQYF.

The rearrangement uses TRBV29-1 and TRBJ2-7; 11 nucleotides line up with TRBD2. CDR1 and CDR2 (germline): SQVTM, ANQGSEA. Trimming removed 4 bases from V and 2 bases from J; junction bases left unmatched: 10. The CDR3 runs 16 residues. CDR3 sequence reads: CSVAAPLLAGAYEQYF. In nucleotides, the CDR3 is TGCAGCGTTGCCGCCCCCCTACTAGCGGGAGCCTACGAGCAGTACTTC.

This clonotype was found many times. V and J are TRBV2 and TRBJ1-6, with D unclear. Germline V lookup: CDR1 SNHLY, CDR2 FYNNEI. This CDR3 contains 13 residues. V dropped 8 bases and J dropped 5 bases, with 10 bases sitting between them. The CDR3 is CASERRDNSPLHF. The CDR3 DNA follows: TGTGCCAGCGAACGGAGGGATAATTCACCCCTCCACTTT.

This clonotype has ten or more counts. For the CDR3, the DNA is TGTGCCAGCGAGGGAGGGAGGAGCCAGCCCCAGCATTTT. It is translated as CASEGGRSQPQHF. The chain is built from TRBV28 and TRBJ1-5, with D hard to call. Per germline, CDR1 MDHEN and CDR2 SYDVKM. Trimming took off 8 bases at V and 7 bases at J, with 15 bases between the two ends. The CDR3 runs 13 residues.